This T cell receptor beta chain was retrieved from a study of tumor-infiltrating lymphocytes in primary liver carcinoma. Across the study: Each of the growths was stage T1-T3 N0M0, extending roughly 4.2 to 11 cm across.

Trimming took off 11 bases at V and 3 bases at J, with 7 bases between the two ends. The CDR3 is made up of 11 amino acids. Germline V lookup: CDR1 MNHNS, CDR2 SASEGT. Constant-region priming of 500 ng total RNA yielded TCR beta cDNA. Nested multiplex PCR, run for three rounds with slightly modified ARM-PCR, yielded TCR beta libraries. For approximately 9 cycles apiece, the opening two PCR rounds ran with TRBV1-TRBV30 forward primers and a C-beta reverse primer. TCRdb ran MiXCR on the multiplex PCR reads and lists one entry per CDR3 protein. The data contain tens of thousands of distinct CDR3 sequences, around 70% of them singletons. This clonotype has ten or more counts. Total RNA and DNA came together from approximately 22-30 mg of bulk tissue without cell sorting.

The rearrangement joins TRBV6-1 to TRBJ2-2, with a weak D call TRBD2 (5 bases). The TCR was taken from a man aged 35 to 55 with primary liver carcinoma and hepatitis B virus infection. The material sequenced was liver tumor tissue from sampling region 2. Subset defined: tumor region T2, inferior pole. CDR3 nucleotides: TGTGCCGCAGCGGACACCGGGGAGCTGTTTTTT. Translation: CAAADTGELFF.